The clone carrying this TCR beta chain showed up many times. Its antigen is currently unknown. The read ends 3 residues before the CDR3 terminus; that terminus is restored from the germline J gene. These data originate in a study of T cell clonality in common variable immunodeficiency. General observations from the study: Authors noted CVID clonality's cause needs subpopulation repertoire sequencing. In common variable immunodeficiency, TCR beta chains reportedly carried fewer deletions and N-nucleotide insertions.

Caucasian heritage predominated among both patients and controls. CVID subjects had received replacement immunoglobulin for at least one year. Heparinized whole blood, about 4.5 to 9 ml, came from each donor. Only in-frame clones appear in the TCRdb table, and some are missing; sequencing was by immunoSEQ multiplex PCR. The sample is made up of under 40,000 clones, none counted only once. The CDR3 runs 13 residues. The V end was cut by 6 bases, the J end by 2 bases, with 10 bases between. CDR1 and CDR2 (germline): MNHEY, SVGEGT. Sample: peripheral blood mononuclear cells. The chain combines TRBV6-2 or TRBV6-3 with TRBJ2-5, with D hard to call. The TCR comes from a human donor with common variable immunodeficiency. The CDR3 bases that were read are TGTGCCAGCAGCTTACTTGTACAAGAGACC. Its translation: CASSLLVQET. The CDR3, in full, reads CASSLLVQETQYF.